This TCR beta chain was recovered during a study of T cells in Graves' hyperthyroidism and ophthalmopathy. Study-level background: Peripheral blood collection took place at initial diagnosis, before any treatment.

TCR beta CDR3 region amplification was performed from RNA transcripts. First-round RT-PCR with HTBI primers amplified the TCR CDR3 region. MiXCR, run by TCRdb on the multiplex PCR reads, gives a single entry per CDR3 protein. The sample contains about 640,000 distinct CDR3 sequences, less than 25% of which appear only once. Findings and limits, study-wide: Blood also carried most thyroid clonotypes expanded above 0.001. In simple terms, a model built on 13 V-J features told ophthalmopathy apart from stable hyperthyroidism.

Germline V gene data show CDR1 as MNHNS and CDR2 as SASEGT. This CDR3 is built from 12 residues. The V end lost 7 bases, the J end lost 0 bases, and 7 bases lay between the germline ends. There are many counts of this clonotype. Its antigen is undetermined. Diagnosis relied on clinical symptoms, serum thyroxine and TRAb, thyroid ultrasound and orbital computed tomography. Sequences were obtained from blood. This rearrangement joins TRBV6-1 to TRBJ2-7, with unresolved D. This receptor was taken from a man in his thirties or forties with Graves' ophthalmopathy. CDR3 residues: CASNTASYEQYF. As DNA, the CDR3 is TGTGCCAGCAACACGGCCTCCTACGAGCAGTACTTC.